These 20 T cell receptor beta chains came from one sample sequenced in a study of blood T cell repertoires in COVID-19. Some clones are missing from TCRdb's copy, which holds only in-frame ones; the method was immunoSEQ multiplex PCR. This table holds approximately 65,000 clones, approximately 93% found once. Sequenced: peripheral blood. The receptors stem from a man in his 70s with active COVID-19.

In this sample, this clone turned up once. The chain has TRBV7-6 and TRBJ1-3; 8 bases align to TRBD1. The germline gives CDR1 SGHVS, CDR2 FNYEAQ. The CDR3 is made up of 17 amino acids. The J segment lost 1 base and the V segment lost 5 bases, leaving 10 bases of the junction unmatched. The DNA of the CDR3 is TGTGCCAGCAGCCTCAAACCGACAGGGGAATCTGGAAACACCATATATTTT. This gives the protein CASSLKPTGESGNTIYF.

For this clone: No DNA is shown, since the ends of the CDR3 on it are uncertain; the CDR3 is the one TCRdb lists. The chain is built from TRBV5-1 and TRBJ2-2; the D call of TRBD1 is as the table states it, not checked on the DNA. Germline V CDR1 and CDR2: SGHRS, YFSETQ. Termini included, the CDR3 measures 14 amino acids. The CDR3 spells CARPQQGTPGSCFF.

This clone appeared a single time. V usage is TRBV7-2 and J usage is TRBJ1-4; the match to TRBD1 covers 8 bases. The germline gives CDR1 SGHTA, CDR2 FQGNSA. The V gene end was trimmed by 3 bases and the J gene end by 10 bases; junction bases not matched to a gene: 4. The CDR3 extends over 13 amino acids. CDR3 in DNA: TGTGCCAGCAGCTTCGGACAGGGAGGAAAACTGTTTTTT. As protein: CASSFGQGGKLFF.

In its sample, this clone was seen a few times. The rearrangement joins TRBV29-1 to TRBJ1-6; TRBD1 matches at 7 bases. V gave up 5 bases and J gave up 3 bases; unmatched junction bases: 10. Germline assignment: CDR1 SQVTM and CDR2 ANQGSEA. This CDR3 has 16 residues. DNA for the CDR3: TGCAGCGTTCGTGACAGGGCGCCCTTCTATAATTCACCCCTCCACTTT. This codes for CSVRDRAPFYNSPLHF. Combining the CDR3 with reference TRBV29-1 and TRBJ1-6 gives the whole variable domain SAVISQKPSRDICQRGTSLTIQCQVDSQVTMMFWYRQQPGQSLTLIATANQGSEATYESGFVIDKFPISRPNLTFSTLTVSNMSPEDSSIYLCSVRDRAPFYNSPLHFGNGTRLTVT.

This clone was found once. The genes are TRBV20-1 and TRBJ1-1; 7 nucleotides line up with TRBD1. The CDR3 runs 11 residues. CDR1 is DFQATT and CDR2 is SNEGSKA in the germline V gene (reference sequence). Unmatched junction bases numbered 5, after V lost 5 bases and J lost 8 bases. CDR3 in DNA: TGCAGTGCTGGAAGACAGGGAGAAGCTTTCTTT. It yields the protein CSAGRQGEAFF.

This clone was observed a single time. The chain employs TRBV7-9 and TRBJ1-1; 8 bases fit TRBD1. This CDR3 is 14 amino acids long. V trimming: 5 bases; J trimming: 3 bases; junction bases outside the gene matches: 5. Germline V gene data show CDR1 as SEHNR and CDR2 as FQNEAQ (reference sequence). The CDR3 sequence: CASSPQGAYTEAFF. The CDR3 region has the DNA TGTGCCAGCAGCCCTCAGGGGGCGTACACTGAAGCTTTCTTT.

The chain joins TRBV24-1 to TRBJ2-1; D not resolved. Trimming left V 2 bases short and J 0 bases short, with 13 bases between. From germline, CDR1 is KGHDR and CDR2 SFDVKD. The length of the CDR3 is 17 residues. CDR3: CATSDSSDPSSYNEQFF. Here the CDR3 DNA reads TGTGCCACCAGTGATTCCAGCGACCCGAGCTCCTACAATGAGCAGTTCTTC.

The CDR3 bases are TGTGCCAGCTCACCGGGGCAGCAGAACACCGGGGAGCTGTTTTTT. Its translation: CASSPGQQNTGELFF. The rearrangement joins TRBV18 to TRBJ2-2; maybe TRBD1 (5 bases). The germline CDR1 and CDR2 sequences are KGHSH and LQKENI. V lost 3 bases to trimming and J lost 1 base, with 9 bases between them. The length of the CDR3 is 15 residues.

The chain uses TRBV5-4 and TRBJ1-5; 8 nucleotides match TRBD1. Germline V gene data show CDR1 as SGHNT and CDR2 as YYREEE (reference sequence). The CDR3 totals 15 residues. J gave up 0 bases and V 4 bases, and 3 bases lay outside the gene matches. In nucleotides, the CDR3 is TGTGCCAGCAGCATGGACAGGGATAGCAATCAGCCCCAGCATTTT. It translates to CASSMDRDSNQPQHF.

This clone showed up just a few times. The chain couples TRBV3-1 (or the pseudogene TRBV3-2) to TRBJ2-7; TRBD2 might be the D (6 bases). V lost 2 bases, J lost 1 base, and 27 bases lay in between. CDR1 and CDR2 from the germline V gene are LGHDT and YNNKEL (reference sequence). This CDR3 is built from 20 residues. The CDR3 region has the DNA TGTGCCAGCAGCCAAAGGTTGGGAGGAGGTGGCCTTGGGATATCCTACGAGCAGTACTTC. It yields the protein CASSQRLGGGGLGISYEQYF.

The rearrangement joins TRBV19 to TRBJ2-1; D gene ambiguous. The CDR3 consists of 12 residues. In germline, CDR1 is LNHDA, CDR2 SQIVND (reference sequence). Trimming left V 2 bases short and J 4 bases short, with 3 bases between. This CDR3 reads CASSISYNEQFF. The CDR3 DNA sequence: TGTGCCAGTAGTATATCATACAATGAGCAGTTCTTC.

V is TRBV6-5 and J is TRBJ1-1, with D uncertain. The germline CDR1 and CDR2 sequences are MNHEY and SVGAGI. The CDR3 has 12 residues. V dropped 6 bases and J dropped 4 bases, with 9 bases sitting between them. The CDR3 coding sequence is TGTGCCAGCAGGCTGAGCGGCACTGAAGCTTTCTTT. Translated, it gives CASRLSGTEAFF.

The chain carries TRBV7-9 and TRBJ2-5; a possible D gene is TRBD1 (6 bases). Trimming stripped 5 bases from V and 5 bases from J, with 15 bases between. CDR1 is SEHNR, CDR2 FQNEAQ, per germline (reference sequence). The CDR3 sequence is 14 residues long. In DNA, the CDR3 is TGTGCCAGCAGCACGTCGACAGGAGTGGAGACCCAGTACTTC. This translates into CASSTSTGVETQYF.

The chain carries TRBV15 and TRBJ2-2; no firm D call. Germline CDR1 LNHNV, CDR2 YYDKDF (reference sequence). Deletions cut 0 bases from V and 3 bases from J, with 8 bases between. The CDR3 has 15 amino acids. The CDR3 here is CATSRDFRDTGELFF. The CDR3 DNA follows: TGTGCCACCAGCAGAGATTTTCGGGACACCGGGGAGCTGTTTTTT. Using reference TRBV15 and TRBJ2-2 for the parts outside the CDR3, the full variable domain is DAMVIQNPRYQVTQFGKPVTLSCSQTLNHNVMYWYQQKSSQAPKLLFHYYDKDFNNEADTPDNFQSRRPNTSFCFLDIRSPGLGDTAMYLCATSRDFRDTGELFFGEGSRLTVL.

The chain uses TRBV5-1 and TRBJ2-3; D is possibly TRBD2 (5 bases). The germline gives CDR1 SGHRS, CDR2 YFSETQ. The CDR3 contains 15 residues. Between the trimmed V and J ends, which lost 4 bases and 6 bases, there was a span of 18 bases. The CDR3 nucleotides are TGCGCCAGCAGCCCTCCAATAGGATCGGGGGATACGCAGTATTTT. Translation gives CASSPPIGSGDTQYF. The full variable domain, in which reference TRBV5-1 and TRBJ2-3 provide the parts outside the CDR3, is KAGVTQTPRYLIKTRGQQVTLSCSPISGHRSVSWYQQTPGQGLQFLFEYFSETQRNKGNFPGRFSGRQFSNSRSEMNVSTLELGDSALYLCASSPPIGSGDTQYFGPGTRLTVL.

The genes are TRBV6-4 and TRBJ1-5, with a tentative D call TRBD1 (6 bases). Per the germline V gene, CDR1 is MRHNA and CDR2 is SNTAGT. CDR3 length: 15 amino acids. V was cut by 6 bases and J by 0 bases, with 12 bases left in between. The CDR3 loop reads CASRKDSYSNQPQHF. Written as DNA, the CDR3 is TGTGCCAGCAGGAAGGACAGTTATAGCAATCAGCCCCAGCATTTT.

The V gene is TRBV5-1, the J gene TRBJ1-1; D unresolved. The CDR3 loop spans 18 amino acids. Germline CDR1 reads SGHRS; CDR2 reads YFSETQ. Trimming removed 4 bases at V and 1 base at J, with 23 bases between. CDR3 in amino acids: CASSLSDAGGRPNTEAFF. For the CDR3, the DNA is TGCGCCAGCAGCCTATCCGACGCGGGCGGCAGGCCGAACACTGAAGCTTTCTTT.

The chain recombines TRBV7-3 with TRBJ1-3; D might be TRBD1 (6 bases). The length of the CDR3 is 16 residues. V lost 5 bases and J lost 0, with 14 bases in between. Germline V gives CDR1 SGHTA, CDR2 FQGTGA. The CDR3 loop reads CASSPFGQSSGNTIYF. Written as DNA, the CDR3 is TGTGCCAGCAGCCCCTTCGGACAGAGCTCTGGAAACACCATATATTTT.

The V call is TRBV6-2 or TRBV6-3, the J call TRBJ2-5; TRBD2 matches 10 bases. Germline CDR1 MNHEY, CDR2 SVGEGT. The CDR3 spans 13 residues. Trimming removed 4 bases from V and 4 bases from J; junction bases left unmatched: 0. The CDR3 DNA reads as TGTGCCAGCAGTTCTAGCGGGAGAGAGACCCAGTACTTC. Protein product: CASSSSGRETQYF.

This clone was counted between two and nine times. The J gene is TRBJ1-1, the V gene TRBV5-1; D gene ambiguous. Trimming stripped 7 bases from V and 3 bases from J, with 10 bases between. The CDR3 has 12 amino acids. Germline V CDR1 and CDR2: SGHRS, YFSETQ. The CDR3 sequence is CASSGGYTEAFF. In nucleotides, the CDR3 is TGCGCCAGCTCGGGTGGGTACACTGAAGCTTTCTTT.